The rows below give T cell receptor beta chains drawn from one sample of a study of PD-1 blockade in mismatch repair-deficient tumors. The table came from immunoSEQ multiplex PCR; TCRdb's copy has only in-frame clones and leaves some out. The sample records 120,000 or so clones, around 87% being singletons. The source material was peripheral blood, sampled 44 weeks after starting pembrolizumab. All receptors come from an adult with mismatch repair-deficient cancer. Both conserved end residues are part of each CDR3. A D gene is named only where the DNA matches it firmly. The size field is filled for only some rows; it gives once, few, many or a size class.

D gene: TRBD1
J gene: TRBJ2-7
clone size: few
V gene: TRBV4-2
CDR3 DNA: TGTGCCAGCAGCCAAACGGGGCTCGGGCTCTCAGGGGGGTACTTC
CDR3 protein: CASSQTGLGLSGGYF

D gene: TRBD2
J gene: TRBJ2-2
clone size: NA
V gene: TRBV15
CDR3 DNA: TGTGCCACCAGCAGGAGGGCTAGCGGGAGGGCCAGAGATGGGGAGCTGTTTTTT
CDR3 protein: CATSRRASGRARDGELFF

D gene: NA
J gene: TRBJ2-2
clone size: NA
V gene: TRBV2
CDR3 DNA: TGTGCCAGCAGTGTTACCGGGGAGCTGTTTTTT
CDR3 protein: CASSVTGELFF

D gene: TRBD2
J gene: TRBJ2-7
clone size: NA
V gene: TRBV2
CDR3 DNA: TGTGCCAGCAGTGGCATGACTAGCGGGAGAACGTACGAGCAGTACTTC
CDR3 protein: CASSGMTSGRTYEQYF

D gene: NA
J gene: TRBJ1-1
clone size: once
V gene: TRBV2
CDR3 DNA: TGTGCCAGCAGTGTAGGAGGGACTGAAGCTTTCTTT
CDR3 protein: CASSVGGTEAFF

D gene: NA
J gene: TRBJ1-1
clone size: NA
V gene: TRBV13
CDR3 DNA: TGTGCCAGCAGCTCCCCATCTTCGGGAGGCACTGAAGCTTTCTTT
CDR3 protein: CASSSPSSGGTEAFF

D gene: NA
J gene: TRBJ1-3
clone size: once
V gene: TRBV6-1
CDR3 DNA: TGTGCCAGCAGTGAAGGGGGGACTGGAAACACCATATATTTT
CDR3 protein: CASSEGGTGNTIYF

D gene: NA
J gene: TRBJ1-4
clone size: once
V gene: TRBV7-9
CDR3 DNA: TGTGCCAGCAGCTTGGGGGACGCGTCAAATGAAAAACTGTTTTTT
CDR3 protein: CASSLGDASNEKLFF

D gene: TRBD2
J gene: TRBJ2-7
clone size: NA
V gene: TRBV13
CDR3 DNA: TGTGCCAGCAGCTTAAGGGGGGGTCGGCTCAGCGGGAGCTCCTACGAGCAGTACTTC
CDR3 protein: CASSLRGGRLSGSSYEQYF

D gene: TRBD2
J gene: TRBJ2-1
clone size: NA
V gene: TRBV4-2
CDR3 DNA: TGTGCCAGCAGCCAAGTGCCTAGCGGGAGCAGTGAGCAGTTCTTC
CDR3 protein: CASSQVPSGSSEQFF

D gene: TRBD1
J gene: TRBJ1-1
clone size: NA
V gene: TRBV5-1
CDR3 DNA: TGCGCCAGCAGCGACCTCGGACAGGGACCTGAAGCTTTCTTT
CDR3 protein: CASSDLGQGPEAFF

D gene: TRBD2
J gene: TRBJ2-1
clone size: NA
V gene: TRBV19
CDR3 DNA: TGTGCCAGTAGTATAGAACTAGCGGGCACCAATGAGCAGTTCTTC
CDR3 protein: CASSIELAGTNEQFF

D gene: TRBD2
J gene: TRBJ2-6
clone size: NA
V gene: TRBV12-5
CDR3 DNA: TGTGCTAGTGGTTTGTTAGGACTAGCGGAGATCTCTGGGGCCAACGTCCTGACTTTC
CDR3 protein: CASGLLGLAEISGANVLTF

D gene: TRBD2
J gene: TRBJ2-1
clone size: NA
V gene: TRBV19
CDR3 DNA: TGTGCCAGTAGTATAACTAGCGGTAATTACAATGAGCAGTTCTTC
CDR3 protein: CASSITSGNYNEQFF

D gene: NA
J gene: TRBJ1-5
clone size: NA
V gene: TRBV30
CDR3 DNA: TGTGCCTGGAGTGTCGACAATCAGCCCCAGCATTTT
CDR3 protein: CAWSVDNQPQHF

D gene: TRBD1
J gene: TRBJ2-5
clone size: few
V gene: TRBV9
CDR3 DNA: TGTGCCAGCAGCGTTGGAACCGGGACAGAAGAGACCCAGTACTTC
CDR3 protein: CASSVGTGTEETQYF

D gene: TRBD1
J gene: TRBJ2-1
clone size: NA
V gene: TRBV7-9
CDR3 DNA: TGTGCCAGCAGCTTACTAGAACAGGGGGCATGGTACAATGAGCAGTTCTTC
CDR3 protein: CASSLLEQGAWYNEQFF

D gene: NA
J gene: TRBJ2-2
clone size: NA
V gene: TRBV4-3
CDR3 DNA: TGCGCCAGCAGCCAACTTGGGCAGGGAGGAAGAACCGGGGAGCTGTTTTTT
CDR3 protein: CASSQLGQGGRTGELFF

D gene: NA
J gene: TRBJ2-7
clone size: few
V gene: TRBV20-1
CDR3 DNA: TGCAGTGCTAGAGGACTCTACGAGCAGTACTTC
CDR3 protein: CSARGLYEQYF

D gene: TRBD2
J gene: TRBJ2-3
clone size: NA
V gene: TRBV13
CDR3 DNA: TGTGCCAGCGGATTATGGACTAGCGGGGGGCCCGATACGCAGTATTTT
CDR3 protein: CASGLWTSGGPDTQYF

D gene: NA
J gene: TRBJ2-2
clone size: NA
V gene: TRBV5-4
CDR3 DNA: TGTGCCAGTATGCCGGGACGTAACACCGGGGAGCTGTTTTTT
CDR3 protein: CASMPGRNTGELFF

D gene: NA
J gene: TRBJ2-1
clone size: NA
V gene: TRBV7-9
CDR3 DNA: TGTGCCAGCAGCCCATCAGGGGATGAGCAGTTCTTC
CDR3 protein: CASSPSGDEQFF